Each of the 23 T cell receptor beta chains below was sequenced from the same sample in a study of blood T cell repertoires in COVID-19. Sequencing was performed with immunoSEQ multiplex PCR; in TCRdb, only in-frame clones are kept and a portion is missing. The table has approximately 72,000 clones, 75% to 90% seen once. Specimen: peripheral blood. The receptors were gathered from an elderly woman with acute or convalescent COVID-19.

The chain has TRBV5-4 and TRBJ1-1; 9 bases map to TRBD1. This CDR3 has 16 residues. V shed 0 bases, J shed 1 base, and the junction held 4 bases outside the gene matches. In germline, CDR1 is SGHNT, CDR2 YYREEE (reference sequence). CDR3 in amino acids: CASSLDAGQGNTEAFF. The CDR3 coding sequence is TGTGCCAGCAGCTTGGACGCGGGACAGGGGAACACTGAAGCTTTCTTT.

The genes are TRBV5-5 and TRBJ1-4, with D maybe TRBD1 (5 bases). The CDR3 loop spans 15 amino acids. Germline V lookup: CDR1 SGHKS, CDR2 YYEKEE (reference sequence). V shed 3 bases and J shed 5 bases, with 14 bases lying between them. The CDR3 nucleotides are TGTGCCAGCAGCTGGACAAACCTTCCAAATGAAAAACTGTTTTTT. Amino acid sequence: CASSWTNLPNEKLFF.

This clone appeared once. The chain uses TRBV19 and TRBJ2-2, with 9 bases identical to TRBD1. The germline V gene encodes CDR1 LNHDA and CDR2 SQIVND (reference sequence). Unmatched junction bases numbered 4, after V lost 6 bases and J lost 5 bases. CDR3 length equals 14 residues. This CDR3 reads CASRQGAGTGELFF. The CDR3 region has the DNA TGTGCCAGTAGACAGGGGGCAGGGACCGGGGAGCTGTTTTTT.

The CDR3, as DNA: TGTGCCAGCAGTCACACCGGGCAGTCAGGGGACCACACAGATACGCAGTATTTT. Its protein is CASSHTGQSGDHTDTQYF. The V call is TRBV6-7, the J call TRBJ2-3; D possibly corresponds to TRBD1 (6 bases). TRBV6-7 is filed as an ORF, its function uncertain. V dropped 5 bases and J dropped 2 bases, with 23 bases sitting between them. The CDR3 sequence is 18 residues long.

V usage is TRBV11-2 and J usage is TRBJ2-5, with no clear D. This CDR3 has 13 amino acids. Germline CDR1 reads SGHAT; CDR2 reads FQNNGV. Trimming shortened V by 5 bases and J by 5 bases, and 12 bases separated the two germline ends. The CDR3 coding sequence is TGTGCCAGCAGCGTGGAGTTTGGGGAGACCCAGTACTTC. Amino acid sequence: CASSVEFGETQYF.

This clone is a singleton in its sample. The CDR3 nucleotides are TGTGCCAGCAGTCCAGGACTAGTGAGGGAGACCCAGTACTTC. Translation: CASSPGLVRETQYF. The V and J genes are TRBV27 and TRBJ2-5; 7 bases fit TRBD2. V lost 5 bases to trimming and J lost 5 bases; unmatched junction nucleotides: 8. CDR1 is MNHEY and CDR2 is SMNVEV in the germline V gene (reference sequence). The CDR3 has 14 amino acids.

J is TRBJ2-3 and V is TRBV7-3; perhaps TRBD1 as D (6 bases). V was cut by 1 base and J by 0 bases, with 14 bases left in between. Per the germline V gene, CDR1 is SGHTA and CDR2 is FQGTGA. This CDR3 is built from 17 residues. The CDR3 nucleotides read TGTGCCAGCAGCTTAATAGGGACAACTACCAGCACAGATACGCAGTATTTT. Translated: CASSLIGTTTSTDTQYF.

The chain employs TRBV2 and TRBJ2-1; 10 nucleotides line up with TRBD2. In germline, CDR1 is SNHLY, CDR2 FYNNEI. V lost 0 bases, J lost 10 bases, and 9 bases stayed unmatched. The CDR3 runs to 16 residues. The CDR3 spells CASSEALLAGEFEQFF. DNA of the CDR3: TGTGCCAGCAGTGAAGCGCTTCTAGCGGGAGAATTCGAGCAGTTCTTC.

The CDR3 DNA sequence: TGTGCCACCTCAGGGGGCTATGGCTACACCTTC. Its protein product is CATSGGYGYTF. The chain has TRBV6-4 and TRBJ1-2, with 7 positions matching TRBD1. This CDR3 spans 11 amino acids. CDR1 MRHNA and CDR2 SNTAGT come from the germline V gene. J was trimmed by 4 bases and V by 10 bases; bases with no gene match: 3.

The table lists this clone with a few counts. V usage is TRBV6-1 and J usage is TRBJ2-3; weak D call: TRBD2 (6 bases). This CDR3 comprises 15 residues. V lost 2 bases and J 2 bases, leaving 11 bases between the germline ends. Looked up from germline, CDR1 is MNHNS and CDR2 is SASEGT. CDR3 amino acids: CASSETGRDTDTQYF. The CDR3 bases are TGTGCCAGCAGTGAAACCGGGCGGGACACAGATACGCAGTATTTT.

The V and J genes are TRBV9 and TRBJ2-7; D is possibly TRBD1 (6 bases). Trimming pared 4 bases from V and 1 base from J, leaving 18 bases between. CDR1 and CDR2 from the germline V gene are SGDLS and YYNGEE. The CDR3 loop spans 16 amino acids. The CDR3 DNA is TGTGCCAGCAGCCCCAGCTGGACAGTACAATCCTACGAGCAGTACTTC. It yields the protein CASSPSWTVQSYEQYF.

The rearrangement uses TRBV9 and TRBJ2-5; D is ambiguous. Between the trimmed V and J ends, which lost 4 bases and 3 bases, there was a span of 7 bases. The V gene's germline CDR1 is SGDLS and CDR2 YYNGEE. The CDR3 length is 12 residues. Here the CDR3 reads CASSRREETQYF. CDR3 DNA: TGTGCCAGCAGCCGACGGGAAGAGACCCAGTACTTC.

The chain employs TRBV6-5 and TRBJ2-7, with TRBD1 matching over 9 bases. This CDR3 is 14 amino acids long. Germline loops: CDR1 MNHEY, CDR2 SVGAGI. V lost 7 bases to trimming and J lost 4 bases; unmatched junction nucleotides: 8. This chain's CDR3 is CASITRQGDYEQYF. DNA for the CDR3: TGTGCCAGCATCACGCGACAGGGGGATTACGAGCAGTACTTC.

V gene TRBV6-1 combines with J gene TRBJ2-1, with 9 bases identical to TRBD2. J lost 1 base, V lost 0 bases, and 10 bases had no gene match. Germline V CDR1 and CDR2: MNHNS, SASEGT. The CDR3 extends over 19 amino acids. The CDR3 nucleotides read TGTGCCAGCAGTGAAGCGTTGGGTAGCGGGAGTCTGTCCTACAATGAGCAGTTCTTC. Translated: CASSEALGSGSLSYNEQFF.

Written as DNA, the CDR3 is TGTGCCATCAGTGAGTCGGGGACACAAAGAGGGTATCAGCCCCAGCATTTT. It codes for CAISESGTQRGYQPQHF. The rearrangement uses TRBV10-3 and TRBJ1-5, with TRBD1 as a possible D gene (6 bases). Germline V gene sequence: CDR1 ENHRY, CDR2 SYGVKD. CDR3 length equals 17 residues. The V end was cut by 0 bases, the J end by 5 bases, with 17 bases between.

V is TRBV19 and J is TRBJ2-5; TRBD1 matches 9 bases. In germline, CDR1 is LNHDA, CDR2 SQIVND (reference sequence). With 4 bases clipped from V and 1 base from J, the junction kept 1 base outside the gene matches. This CDR3 contains 14 residues. The CDR3 loop is CASSRDRAQETQYF. CDR3 DNA sequence: TGTGCCAGTAGTAGGGACAGGGCCCAAGAGACCCAGTACTTC. The full variable domain, completed using reference TRBV19 and TRBJ2-5, is DGGITQSPKYLFRKEGQNVTLSCEQNLNHDAMYWYRQDPGQGLRLIYYSQIVNDFQKGDIAEGYSVSREKKESFPLTVTSAQKNPTAFYLCASSRDRAQETQYFGPGTRLLVL.

V usage is TRBV14 and J usage is TRBJ2-7; possible D gene TRBD1, 6 bases. CDR3 length: 16 amino acids. CDR1 and CDR2 from the germline V gene are SGHDN and FVKESK. V dropped 1 base and J dropped 3 bases, with 16 bases sitting between them. The CDR3 sequence is CASSQARDNRVYEQYF. DNA for the CDR3: TGTGCCAGCAGCCAAGCCAGGGACAACCGAGTCTACGAGCAGTACTTC. Together with reference TRBV14 and TRBJ2-7, the CDR3 gives the full variable domain: EAGVTQFPSHSVIEKGQTVTLRCDPISGHDNLYWYRRVMGKEIKFLLHFVKESKQDESGMPNNRFLAERTGGTYSTLKVQPAELEDSGVYFCASSQARDNRVYEQYFGPGTRLTVT.

The J gene is TRBJ2-3, the V gene TRBV6-1, with TRBD2 matching 7 bases. The CDR3 runs 17 residues. The junction had 15 bases not matched to a gene; V was cut back by 4 bases and J by 5 bases. Looked up from germline, CDR1 is MNHNS and CDR2 is SASEGT. The CDR3 region has the DNA TGTGCCAGCAGTGGGGGGGGACGCTCTAAAGAGAAAGATACGCAGTATTTT. It specifies CASSGGGRSKEKDTQYF.

V gene TRBV6-5 combines with J gene TRBJ1-4; no definite D call. The CDR3 consists of 12 residues. The ends were cut back, 6 bases at V and 8 bases at J, with 10 bases in the middle. CDR1 is MNHEY and CDR2 is SVGAGI in the germline V gene. DNA for the CDR3: TGTGCCAGCAGCCGCCCGGGGGAAAAACTGTTTTTT. Translated: CASSRPGEKLFF.

This chain joins TRBV5-1 and TRBJ2-3; 12 bases line up with TRBD2. The germline V gene encodes CDR1 SGHRS and CDR2 YFSETQ. Unmatched junction bases numbered 12, after V lost 4 bases and J lost 6 bases. This CDR3 comprises 17 residues. The CDR3 loop is CASSPQTSGGVGDTQYF. CDR3 nucleotide sequence: TGCGCCAGCAGCCCCCAGACTAGCGGGGGCGTCGGGGATACGCAGTATTTT.

The sample holds one count of this clone. The V call is TRBV9, the J call TRBJ2-7, with 7 bases identical to TRBD1. Germline V gene sequence: CDR1 SGDLS, CDR2 YYNGEE. The CDR3 contains 15 residues. J gave up 2 bases and V 2 bases, and 7 bases lay outside the gene matches. The CDR3: CASSVGQPPPYEQYF. In DNA, the CDR3 is TGTGCCAGCAGCGTGGGACAGCCACCCCCCTACGAGCAGTACTTC. The full variable domain, rest sourced from reference TRBV9 and TRBJ2-7, is DSGVTQTPKHLITATGQRVTLRCSPRSGDLSVYWYQQSLDQGLQFLIQYYNGEERAKGNILERFSAQQFPDLHSELNLSSLELGDSALYFCASSVGQPPPYEQYFGPGTRLTVT.

The chain is built from TRBV5-5 and TRBJ2-2, with a weak D call TRBD2 (6 bases). Deletions cut 3 bases from V and 1 base from J, with 13 bases between. This CDR3 contains 16 residues. Germline-derived CDR1 and CDR2 are SGHKS and YYEKEE (reference sequence). CDR3 DNA: TGTGCCAGCAGCTATAACCCGGGACTGAACACCGGGGAGCTGTTTTTT. It encodes CASSYNPGLNTGELFF.

The chain carries TRBV7-8 and TRBJ1-1; D unclear. V lost 1 base to trimming and J lost 0 bases, with 12 bases between them. CDR3 size: 16 residues. Per the germline V gene, CDR1 is SGHVS and CDR2 is FQNEAQ. The CDR3 bases are TGTGCCAGCAGCTTAGGGACGGACGGGATGAACACTGAAGCTTTCTTT. Amino acids: CASSLGTDGMNTEAFF.